This paragraph covers one T cell receptor (beta chain) sequence. The antigen this receptor binds is unknown. No clone much larger than this one lies a single base away; base qualities are absent. The cohort comprised several hundred healthy bone marrow donors. All cohort members were sampled while nominally healthy, although unrecorded immune exposures were likely present. The donor was CMV seronegative and was included in the group of 352 seronegative cohort members. A peripheral blood sample was collected from each donor, and TCR beta sequencing was performed on peripheral blood mononuclear cells. Genomic DNA extraction from the blood cell samples was performed with the Qiagen DNeasy Blood Extraction Kit. V is cut by 4 bases and J by 0 bases, and the space between the germline ends is 14 bases. Via the germline V gene, CDR1 is SGHDT and CDR2 YYEEEE. CDR3 length: 15 amino acids, cysteine to phenylalanine. The only DNA kept is the CDR3, 45 bases in frame from the first base.

The library was obtained by the immunoSEQ multiplex PCR assay. The multiplex PCR relied on a mix of 60 forward primers for TCR Vbeta segments and 13 reverse primers for TCR Jbeta segments. A multiplex PCR assay on genomic DNA amplified the CDR3 region of rearranged TCR beta genes. Amplified TCR beta libraries were sequenced as 87-base-pair reads on the Illumina HiSeq System. Concerning the study's data processing: A later analysis counted about 76 million unique TCR beta chains across the 666 repertoires, and around 9.9 million of these chains were shared by at least two donors. A nearest-neighbor algorithm error-corrected the raw reads and collapsed the reads into unique sequences, merging closely related sequences to remove PCR and sequencing errors. To assign V, D and J gene segments, CDR3 sequences were aligned to IMGT reference sequences. Each retained sequence needed at least a six-nucleotide match to both a V gene segment and a J gene segment. A rearrangement counted as productive if the CDR3 had no stop codons and remained in frame with V and J, and every other rearrangement counted as non-productive. Following IMGT convention, CDR3 was defined as the stretch from the second conserved V-encoded cysteine up to the conserved J-encoded phenylalanine. In an earlier analysis of around 640 of the donors, sequences lacking an unambiguous match to a single V gene segment were excluded. In an earlier analysis of more than 500 of the donors, a V segment was called functional when productive rearrangements were above 56.7%, and segregating when the standard deviation between donors exceeded 5%. A statistical classification framework was developed to diagnose cytomegalovirus status using the catalog of TCR beta chain sequences. A later analysis assigned V and J genes by comparing TCR nucleotide sequences with IMGT/GENE-DB human TR gene sequences. Using the TCRdist pipeline, a later analysis assigned CDR3 sequences along with most-parsimonious VDJ recombination scenarios. In a later analysis, each TCR beta chain was defined by its CDR3 amino acid sequence together with its V-gene family, and reads lacking a unique V-gene family were excluded. As a way to deal with suspected cross-contamination and a sequencing artifact, a later analysis dropped approximately 590 nucleotide sequences that were highly shared and had low generation probability. For each public chain, a later analysis derived a clonal expansion index from normalized ranks of inferred template counts within each repertoire. In a later analysis, generation probabilities were computed using a VDJ recombination model fitted to out-of-frame rearrangements, and the results were checked against IGoR. In a later analysis, hypergeometric tests were used to score TCR-TCR, TCR-HLA and TCR-CMV co-occurrence, with a repertoire-size bias correction applied to TCR pairs. A later analysis estimated false discovery rates by permuting HLA or CMV assignments 20 times. A later analysis grouped co-occurring TCRs with DBSCAN, adding TCRdist sequence similarity when clustering within HLA-allele-positive subsets. For co-occurrence clustering, repertoires with fewer than 30,000 or more than 120,000 public chains were excluded, along with five repertoires with anomalous nucleotide sharing. TCRdb limited this immuneACCESS table to in-frame rearrangements with V and J called. A share of clones is missing; checked studies link under half to unresolved V genes, and the rest is unexplained. V and J calls and clone size are copied from that table; D and trimming were computed from the DNA. The sample table records some 160,000 clones; roughly 87% of these occur just once. The ten largest clones represent more than 0.45% of the sample.

The data were taken from a study of cytomegalovirus exposure and HLA in healthy donors (dated by TCRdb to between 2016 and 2019). In terms of the full investigation: An earlier analysis of some 600 of the donors reported about 300 Gb of sequence data and approximately 120 million unique TCR beta sequences obtained from some 170 million T cells. To study patterns of TCR occurrence, a later analysis re-analyzed previously published TCR beta repertoires from 600 to 750 donors and added high-resolution HLA genotyping. Typing coverage differed by locus: A, B, C, DRB1 and DQB1 were typed in roughly 620-640 donors, DQA1 in around 500, DPA1 in 600 to 610, and DPB1 in just under 490. Class I and class II HLA loci were covered by the typing at four-digit resolution. Donor age, sex, ethnicity and CMV serostatus were collected together with the repertoire data. Along with the approximately 650-subject first cohort, a separate validation cohort of 120 different subjects was used. The study profiled the T cell repertoires of around 700 subjects by immunosequencing and related them to cytomegalovirus serostatus. Because of strong linkage in the cohort, 5 or 6 DR-DQ haplotypes were treated as single units for association and clustering. Among about 400 genotyped donors of the cohort, an average of approximately 240,000 unique TCR beta nucleotide sequences was sequenced per donor, of which roughly 17% were non-productive. An early release that covered about 600 HLA-typed donors contained approximately 290 gigabases of sequencing data and about 84 million unique TCR sequences. To predict cytomegalovirus infection status, the study combined high-throughput TCR immunosequencing, statistical association of individual TCRs with disease status, and machine learning. An earlier analysis of 587 of the donors used high-throughput TCR beta sequencing to judge whether each TCR beta V gene segment behaved as functional or pseudogenic. Rather than drawing on any new phenotypic data, the later analysis identified candidate immune exposures from TCR beta sequences and the way those sequences occurred across donors. Genome-wide SNP genotypes for about three fifths of the roughly 700 donors were used in a later genetic analysis, which treated that subset as a discovery cohort. Of the roughly 430 genotyped donors, roughly 80% fell in the genetic ancestry cluster associated with self-reported Caucasian donors. All discovery cohort repertoires had been generated using a single sequencing platform. The study aimed to test whether cataloging public T cell receptors could reveal signatures of past pathogen exposure. Here is what the overall study found, with its caveats: A total of 150 to 200 TCR beta chains were listed by the study as associated with cytomegalovirus. In a later analysis, the rate of TCR association differed among HLA loci, with DRB1 alleles having the most associated TCRs and HLA-C alleles having the fewest. Correlated functional status among segregating V segments might be attributable to linkage disequilibrium, but an unknown experimental factor could not be ruled out. The authors suggested that the approach could potentially be extended to other disease states and immunological phenotypes. In a later analysis, HLA-associated TCR beta chains were found to be more clonally expanded and to have lower generation probabilities than equally common non-associated chains. This cohort had only TCR beta chains sequenced, and the lack of alpha or paired-chain data limited which features could be detected. According to a later analysis, parvovirus B19, influenza, CMV and Epstein-Barr virus appeared linked to several top co-occurrence clusters. According to a later genetic analysis, donors in an Asian-associated ancestry cluster had fewer N-insertions in productive TCRs than the approximately 670-donor mean. Sequencing depth was assumed to be roughly uniform across donors in the presence/absence analyses, though that assumption may not hold. Because counts were too low, seventeen rarely observed V segments, including chromosome 9 orphons, were excluded from the earlier analysis of roughly 580 of the donors. When HLA alleles, especially DR and DQ, strongly co-occurred, TCR associations were difficult to assign to individual alleles. Some IMGT-functional V segments, including TRBV6-2 and TRBV6-3, could not be told apart with the 87-base-pair reads, so those segments were excluded. Because HLA typing was unavailable for some donors at each locus, only the typed subset was used in association tests. In a later genetic analysis, a missense DCLRE1C variant was associated with V-gene and J-gene trimming of TCR beta chains, and the association was replicated in an independent cohort. While some public TCRs were present in many individuals, most TCR sequences turned up only very rarely across donors. A later analysis associated 15,000 to 20,000 TCR beta sequences with specific HLA alleles at a false discovery rate of 0.05. In an earlier analysis of some 500 of the donors, most TCR beta V segments appeared in productive rearrangements about 90% or about 30% of the time, broadly matching IMGT annotations. Most CMV-associated TCR beta chains appeared to be HLA-restricted in a later analysis, and the HLA associations seemed to be driven largely by CMV exposure. The only immune exposure information available for the cohort was CMV serostatus. In vitro tests confirmed that a few of the cytomegalovirus-associated TCR beta chains recognize cytomegalovirus antigens. The classifier was reported to diagnose cytomegalovirus status with high specificity and sensitivity in both the original and validation cohorts. A further reported finding was that TCR beta sequences accurately predicted the HLA-A and HLA-B alleles for most subjects in the first cohort. A group of highly shared sequence variants was considered likely to be a technical artifact of the sequencing pipeline.

This TCR was recovered from a woman aged 50 to 60 in good health and CMV-seronegative. This receptor chain uses TRBV5-6 and TRBJ2-7; no D gene is confidently identified. The material sequenced was PBMCs. The CDR3 is CASSPGARSSYEQYF. In nucleotide form, the sequence is TGTGCCAGCAGCCCCGGAGCGCGTAGCTCCTACGAGCAGTACTTC.